A single sample gave rise to the 14 T cell receptor beta chains below, sequenced in a study of cytomegalovirus exposure and HLA in healthy donors (dated by TCRdb to the late 2010s). Libraries were constructed by the immunoSEQ multiplex PCR assay. A mixture of 60 forward primers for TCR Vbeta segments and 13 reverse primers for TCR Jbeta segments was used in the multiplex PCR. TCRdb re-hosts the immuneACCESS table, in-frame sequences only. Its copies lack some clones; in the studies checked, an unresolved V gene accounts for under half of them, and the cause for the rest is not known. This sample comprises under 55,000 clones, about three quarters of them detected only once. About 3% of the sample is taken by the ten largest. Sequencing was done on a sample of PBMCs. The receptor set was obtained from a man younger than 35 in good health and CMV-seronegative.

The chain is built from TRBV10-2 and TRBJ1-5, with TRBD1 matching 9 bases. The CDR3 loop spans 16 amino acids. CDR1 and CDR2 (germline): WSHSY, SAAADI. Trimming cost V 6 bases and J 0 bases; bases outside gene matches: 6. CDR3 nucleotides: TGCGCCAGCAGAATGACAGGGGGGGGTAGCAATCAGCCCCAGCATTTT. This sequence encodes CASRMTGGGSNQPQHF.

V usage is TRBV6-5 and J usage is TRBJ1-3; D might be TRBD1 (6 bases). Deletions cut 8 bases from V and 0 bases from J, with 14 bases between. The CDR3 spans 15 residues. The V gene's germline CDR1 is MNHEY and CDR2 SVGAGI. CDR3 DNA: TGTGCCAGCCGTACAGGGACCGGCTCTGGAAACACCATATATTTT. Translated: CASRTGTGSGNTIYF.

The genes are TRBV27 and TRBJ2-7; maybe TRBD2 (5 bases). This CDR3 is built from 14 residues. The germline gives CDR1 MNHEY, CDR2 SMNVEV (reference sequence). V shed 2 bases and J shed 0 bases, with 8 bases lying between them. The CDR3 DNA reads TGTGCCAGCAGTTTAGACGGGATCTCCTACGAGCAGTACTTC. This encodes CASSLDGISYEQYF.

This clone was detected a few times. The chain couples TRBV10-3 to TRBJ2-2, with a weak D call TRBD2 (6 bases). The CDR3 length is 16 residues. Trimming removed 6 bases from V and 0 bases from J, with 14 bases in between. CDR1 is ENHRY, CDR2 SYGVKD, per germline. The CDR3 DNA is TGTGCCATCAGAGACCCGGGACTCCCGAACACCGGGGAGCTGTTTTTT. This codes for CAIRDPGLPNTGELFF.

The genes are TRBV6-1 and TRBJ1-2; tentative D call: TRBD1 (5 bases). CDR1 and CDR2 from the germline V gene are MNHNS and SASEGT. V was cut by 0 bases and J by 6 bases, with 14 bases left in between. The CDR3 runs to 15 residues. CDR3 bases: TGTGCCAGCAGTGAAGCGCAGGGTGTGGTGGATGGCTACACCTTC. Its translation: CASSEAQGVVDGYTF.

V usage is TRBV10-3 and J usage is TRBJ1-6, with D unclear. The germline V and J ends were trimmed by 5 bases and 0 bases, with 11 bases remaining between them. The CDR3 extends over 16 amino acids. Germline V lookup: CDR1 ENHRY, CDR2 SYGVKD. This CDR3 reads CAISPVGVSYNSPLHF. The CDR3, as DNA: TGTGCCATCAGTCCCGTCGGAGTCTCCTATAATTCACCCCTCCACTTT.

The chain joins TRBV28 to TRBJ1-5; 8 positions match TRBD1. The V gene's germline CDR1 is MDHEN and CDR2 SYDVKM. V gave up 11 bases and J gave up 2 bases; unmatched junction bases: 8. CDR3 size: 14 residues. The CDR3 sequence: CAGKTGVGNQPQHF. The CDR3 DNA sequence: TGTGCCGGGAAGACAGGGGTCGGCAATCAGCCCCAGCATTTT. Full variable domain (outside the CDR3, taken from reference TRBV28 and TRBJ1-5): DVKVTQSSRYLVKRTGEKVFLECVQDMDHENMFWYRQDPGLGLRLIYFSYDVKMKEKGDIPEGYSVSREKKERFSLILESASTNQTSMYLCAGKTGVGNQPQHFGDGTRLSIL.

This clone showed up just a few times. The chain has TRBV4-3 and TRBJ2-2; D might be TRBD1 (6 bases). The CDR3 contains 15 residues. Between the trimmed V and J ends, which lost 4 bases and 0 bases, there was a span of 9 bases. The germline CDR1 and CDR2 sequences are LGHNA and YSLEER. The CDR3 region is CASSLGHPNTGELFF. The CDR3 DNA reads TGCGCCAGCAGCCTGGGACACCCGAACACCGGGGAGCTGTTTTTT.

The chain has TRBV5-8 and TRBJ2-5; 8 bases align to TRBD2. With V trimmed by 3 bases and J by 6 bases, 19 bases remained unmatched. The germline CDR1 and CDR2 sequences are SGHTS and YDEGEE. CDR3 length: 18 residues. The CDR3: CASSWARLAGPRGKTQYF. In nucleotides, the CDR3 is TGTGCCAGCAGCTGGGCCAGGCTAGCGGGTCCCCGCGGGAAGACCCAGTACTTC. The full variable domain, rest sourced from reference TRBV5-8 and TRBJ2-5, is EAGVTQSPTHLIKTRGQQATLRCSPISGHTSVYWYQQALGLGLQFLLWYDEGEERNRGNFPPRFSGRQFPNYSSELNVNALELEDSALYLCASSWARLAGPRGKTQYFGPGTRLLVL.

The chain combines TRBV7-2 with TRBJ2-4; TRBD1 matches at 9 bases. This CDR3 has 15 amino acids. Germline CDR1 reads SGHTA; CDR2 reads FQGNSA. The trim removed 1 base at V and 6 bases at J, leaving 4 bases unmatched. The CDR3, as DNA: TGTGCCAGCAGCTTAGATGGGACAGGGTCAAACATTCAGTACTTC. Its translation is CASSLDGTGSNIQYF.

The V and J genes are TRBV5-6 and TRBJ1-5; D is possibly TRBD1 (6 bases). Trimming cost V 2 bases and J 7 bases, with 16 bases left between them. The CDR3 length is 15 residues. CDR1 SGHDT and CDR2 YYEEEE come from the germline V gene. In nucleotides, the CDR3 is TGTGCCAGCAGCTTCCAGGGGTTCCCGGAGCAGCCCCAGCATTTT. Translated: CASSFQGFPEQPQHF.

The V gene is TRBV4-1, the J gene TRBJ2-2; 9 bases line up with TRBD1. The trim removed 3 bases at V and 2 bases at J, leaving 10 bases unmatched. CDR1 is MGHRA and CDR2 is YSYEKL in the germline V gene. The CDR3 spans 18 residues. CDR3 protein: CASSQRQGQGVNTGELFF. The CDR3, as DNA: TGCGCCAGCAGCCAGAGGCAGGGACAGGGAGTAAACACCGGGGAGCTGTTTTTT.

This clone came up once. The rearrangement joins TRBV2 to TRBJ2-1; 10 bases line up with TRBD2. This CDR3 contains 14 residues. The V and J ends lost 7 bases and 1 base, in that order; junction bases with no gene match: 1. CDR1 is SNHLY and CDR2 is FYNNEI in the germline V gene. DNA for the CDR3: TGTGCCAGCATAGCGGGAGGATCCTACAATGAGCAGTTCTTC. This encodes CASIAGGSYNEQFF.

The J gene is TRBJ2-2, the V gene TRBV28, with D uncertain. The CDR3 runs to 15 residues. The V gene's germline CDR1 is MDHEN and CDR2 SYDVKM. V lost 5 bases and J 4 bases, leaving 14 bases between the germline ends. The CDR3: CASSTSGVRTGELFF. DNA of the CDR3: TGTGCCAGCAGTACTTCAGGCGTACGCACCGGGGAGCTGTTTTTT.